The TCR beta chain described here comes from a study of glioma-infiltrating T cells. Study background: Samples included WHO grade II oligodendrogliomas or astrocytomas and initial-diagnosis grade IV glioblastomas. Sequencing aimed for about 4- to 10-fold coverage of about 920,000 peripheral T cells.

The iRepertoire nested amplicon-rescue multiplex PCR amplified TCR alpha and beta CDR3s from RNA. TCRdb itself ran the multiplex PCR reads through MiXCR, one entry per CDR3 protein. Altogether about 400,000 distinct CDR3 sequences are present, around 38% being singletons, with the ten largest covering around 12%. The CDR3 runs 15 residues. The germline V gene has CDR1 SGHAT and CDR2 FQNNGV. Losses at the gene ends were 6 bases for V and 1 base for J; bases not matched to a gene: 4. This clonotype was picked up one time. The sequencing sample was made of glioma tissue, nonneoplastic brain tissue, or PBMCs (not recorded which). The V and J genes are TRBV11-2 and TRBJ2-2; TRBD1 agrees at 8 bases. The receptor was isolated from a human donor with low-grade glioma or glioblastoma, undergoing nonglioma brain surgery, or in good health (not recorded which). The CDR3 DNA is TGTGCCAGCAGGAGGACAGGGCTGAACACCGGGGAGCTGTTTTTT. It is translated as CASRRTGLNTGELFF.